The T cell receptor (beta chain) under discussion was sequenced for a study of cytomegalovirus exposure and HLA in healthy donors (dated 2017 in TCRdb). With regard to the full study: An earlier analysis of approximately 590 of the donors reported roughly 270 Gb of sequence data and roughly 110 million unique TCR beta sequences from 150 million to 200 million T cells. Around 300 gigabases of sequencing data and approximately 84 million unique TCR sequences were included in an early release covering over 600 HLA-typed donors. Of the roughly 400 genotyped donors, about 80% fell in the genetic ancestry cluster associated with self-reported Caucasian donors. The study aimed to test whether cataloging public T cell receptors could reveal signatures of past pathogen exposure. The T cell repertoires of some 700 subjects were profiled by immunosequencing and related to cytomegalovirus serostatus. In addition to the first cohort of around 670 subjects, a separate validation cohort of 120 different subjects was used. To predict cytomegalovirus infection status, the study brought together high-throughput TCR immunosequencing, statistical association of individual TCRs with disease status, and machine learning. A later analysis re-examined previously published TCR beta repertoires from 600 to 700 donors and added high-resolution HLA genotyping to investigate patterns of TCR occurrence. In the later analysis, no new phenotypic data were used to find candidate immune exposures; instead, reliance was placed on TCR beta sequences and their occurrence across donors. An earlier analysis of approximately 500 of the donors applied high-throughput TCR beta sequencing to assess whether each TCR beta V gene segment acted as functional or pseudogenic. Alongside the repertoire data, information on donor age, sex, ethnicity and CMV serostatus was compiled. A later genetic analysis used genome-wide SNP genotypes for about 55% of the 666 donors, treating that subset as a discovery cohort. Every repertoire in the discovery cohort had been generated on one and the same sequencing platform. Both class I and class II loci were covered by HLA typing, at four-digit resolution. Typing coverage differed by locus: A, B, C, DRB1 and DQB1 were typed in about 629-640 donors, DQA1 in roughly 500, DPA1 in roughly 590, and DPB1 in about 450. Roughly 5 DR-DQ haplotypes were handled as single units for association and clustering, since linkage in the cohort was strong. On average, around 240,000 unique TCR beta nucleotide sequences were sequenced per donor among 398 genotyped donors of the cohort, with roughly 20% of those sequences being non-productive.

About this clone: Its antigen has not been determined. Base qualities are not at hand, and no much larger clone is one base apart.

What the authors observed across the whole study: The presence/absence analyses assumed that sequencing depth was roughly uniform across donors, and that assumption may not be true. In vitro tests confirmed that three of the cytomegalovirus-associated TCR beta chains recognize cytomegalovirus antigens. The authors suggested that the approach could potentially be generalized to other disease states and immunological phenotypes. Across donors, most TCR sequences were observed very rarely, whereas some public TCRs were present in many individuals. In a later analysis, HLA-associated TCR beta chains showed more clonal expansion and lower generation probabilities than non-associated chains that were equally common. In both the original and validation cohorts, the classifier was reported to diagnose cytomegalovirus status with high specificity and sensitivity. Because HLA typing was missing for some donors at each locus, association tests included only the typed subset. Linkage disequilibrium might explain the correlated functional status among segregating V segments, but an unknown experimental factor could not be excluded. In an earlier analysis of several hundred of the donors, most TCR beta V segments were observed in productive rearrangements about 90% or about 30% of the time, broadly matching IMGT annotations. Strong co-occurrence of HLA alleles, especially DR and DQ, made assigning TCR associations to individual alleles difficult. Immune exposure information for the cohort was limited to CMV serostatus. Only TCR beta chains were sequenced in this cohort, and the absence of alpha or paired-chain data limited detectable features. A later analysis reported that several top co-occurrence clusters appeared linked to parvovirus B19, influenza, CMV and Epstein-Barr virus. A later analysis associated some 17,000 TCR beta sequences with specific HLA alleles at a false discovery rate of 0.05. According to a later analysis, TCR association rates differed among HLA loci, with DRB1 alleles showing the most associated TCRs and HLA-C alleles showing the fewest. In a later genetic analysis, a missense DCLRE1C variant was associated with V-gene and J-gene trimming of TCR beta chains, and the association was replicated in an independent cohort. Most CMV-associated TCR beta chains appeared to be HLA-restricted in a later analysis, and the HLA associations seemed to be driven largely by CMV exposure. The sequencing pipeline was judged likely to have produced a cluster of highly shared sequence variants as a technical artifact. Because counts were too low, about 18 rarely observed V segments, including chromosome 9 orphons, were excluded from the earlier analysis of several hundred of the donors. Compared with the approximately 670-donor mean, donors in an Asian-associated ancestry cluster had fewer N-insertions in productive TCRs, according to a later genetic analysis. The study listed approximately 150 TCR beta chains as associated with cytomegalovirus. A further reported finding was that TCR beta sequences accurately predicted the HLA-A and HLA-B alleles for most subjects in the first cohort.

The cohort was made up of approximately 670 healthy bone marrow donors. At the time of sampling, every cohort member was nominally healthy, though immune exposures that went unrecorded were likely present. The donor tested CMV seronegative, placing the donor among the 350 or so seronegative members of the cohort. A peripheral blood sample was provided by each donor, and peripheral blood mononuclear cells were used for TCR beta sequencing. The Qiagen DNeasy Blood Extraction Kit was used to extract genomic DNA from the blood cell samples. The receptor library was made with the immunoSEQ multiplex PCR assay. For the multiplex PCR, a mixture combining 60 forward primers for TCR Vbeta segments and 13 reverse primers for TCR Jbeta segments was used. Amplification of the CDR3 region of rearranged TCR beta genes was performed with a multiplex PCR assay on genomic DNA. The Illumina HiSeq System was used to sequence the amplified TCR beta libraries as 87-base-pair reads. The study's processing was this. A later analysis tallied 75 million to 95 million unique TCR beta chains across the approximately 670 repertoires, and around 12 million of those chains were shared by two or more donors. To remove PCR and sequencing errors, raw reads were error-corrected and collapsed into unique sequences using a nearest-neighbor algorithm that merged closely related sequences. To assign V, D and J gene segments, CDR3 sequences were aligned to IMGT reference sequences. Each retained sequence needed at least a six-nucleotide match to both a V gene segment and a J gene segment. A rearrangement counted as productive if the CDR3 had no stop codons and remained in frame with V and J, and every other rearrangement counted as non-productive. CDR3 was defined by IMGT convention, running from the second conserved V-encoded cysteine to the conserved J-encoded phenylalanine. The earlier analysis of a few hundred of the donors excluded sequences that lacked an unambiguous match to a single V gene segment. In an earlier analysis of more than 500 of the donors, a V segment was called functional when productive rearrangements were above 56.7%, and segregating when the standard deviation between donors exceeded 5%. A statistical classification framework was built to diagnose cytomegalovirus status from the catalog of TCR beta chain sequences. In a later analysis, V and J genes were assigned by comparing TCR nucleotide sequences against IMGT/GENE-DB human TR gene sequences. The TCRdist pipeline was used in a later analysis to assign CDR3 sequences and most-parsimonious VDJ recombination scenarios. In a later analysis, each TCR beta chain was defined by its CDR3 amino acid sequence together with its V-gene family, and reads without a unique V-gene family were excluded. As a way to deal with suspected cross-contamination and a sequencing artifact, a later analysis dropped 640 or so nucleotide sequences that were highly shared and had low generation probability. In a later analysis, a clonal expansion index was calculated for each public chain from normalized within-repertoire ranks of inferred template counts. In a later analysis, generation probabilities were computed using a VDJ recombination model fitted to out-of-frame rearrangements, and the results were checked against IGoR. Hypergeometric tests were used in a later analysis to score TCR-TCR, TCR-HLA and TCR-CMV co-occurrence, with a repertoire-size bias correction applied to the TCR pairs. False discovery rates were estimated in a later analysis by permuting HLA or CMV assignments 20 times. A later analysis grouped co-occurring TCRs with DBSCAN, adding TCRdist sequence similarity when clustering within HLA-allele-positive subsets. Co-occurrence clustering excluded repertoires with fewer than 30,000 or more than 120,000 public chains, plus five with anomalous nucleotide sharing. Not all clones reach the TCRdb copy of this immuneACCESS table, which keeps in-frame sequences only. Checked studies attribute under half of the gap to unresolved V genes and leave the rest unexplained. Clone size and V and J calls were adopted from that table, with D and trimming inferred from the DNA. The sample table records about 160,000 clones; just under 80% of these occur just once. The top ten clones comprise 1.3% of the sample.

The origin of this receptor is a man aged 25-45 years in good health and CMV-seronegative. The sample was PBMCs.

The nucleotide sequence reads as follows: TGTGCCAGCAGTTTACTTTCAGGAATTAACTATGGCTACACCTTC. This is translated as CASSLLSGINYGYTF. The rearrangement combines TRBV28 with TRBJ1-2; no D segment can be confidently identified. The germline V gene sets CDR1 to MDHEN and CDR2 to SYDVKM. The CDR3 starts with the cysteine, ends with the phenylalanine, and has 15 residues. Just CDR3 DNA is preserved here, 45 bases in frame from base 1. V drops 2 bases and J drops 1 base, leaving 11 bases in between.